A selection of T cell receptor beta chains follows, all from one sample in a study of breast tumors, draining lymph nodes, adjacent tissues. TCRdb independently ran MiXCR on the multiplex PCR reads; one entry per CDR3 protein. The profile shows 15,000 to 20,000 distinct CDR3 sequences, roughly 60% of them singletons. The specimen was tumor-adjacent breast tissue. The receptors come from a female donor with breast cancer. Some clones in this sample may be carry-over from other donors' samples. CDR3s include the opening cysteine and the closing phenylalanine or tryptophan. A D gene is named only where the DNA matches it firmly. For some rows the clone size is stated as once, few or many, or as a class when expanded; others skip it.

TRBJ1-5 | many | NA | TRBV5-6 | CASSSGLLWGGNQPQHF | TGTGCCAGCAGCTCTGGTTTACTGTGGGGTGGAAATCAGCCCCAGCATTTT
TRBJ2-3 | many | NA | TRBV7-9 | CASSRPEGSDTQYF | TGTGCCAGCAGCAGGCCCGAGGGCTCCGATACGCAGTATTTT
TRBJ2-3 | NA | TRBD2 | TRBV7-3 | CASKAGVGDTQYF | TGTGCCAGCAAAGCGGGAGTTGGAGATACGCAGTATTTT
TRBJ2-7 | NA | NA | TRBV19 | CASKPDGPYEQYF | TGTGCCAGTAAACCTGACGGCCCCTACGAGCAGTACTTC
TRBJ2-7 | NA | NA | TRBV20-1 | CSASTLAEQYF | TGCAGTGCTAGTACCCTAGCGGAGCAGTACTTC
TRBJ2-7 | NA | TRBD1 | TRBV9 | CASSQTGDSLEEQYF | TGTGCCAGCAGCCAGACAGGGGACTCCTTGGAAGAGCAGTACTTC
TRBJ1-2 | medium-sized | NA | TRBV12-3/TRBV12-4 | CASTKLDSANYGYTF | TGTGCCAGCACCAAGCTGGACAGCGCTAACTATGGCTACACCTTC
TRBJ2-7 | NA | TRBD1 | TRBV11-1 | CASSLSGTGSDEQYF | TGTGCCAGCAGCTTATCCGGGACAGGTTCGGACGAGCAGTACTTC
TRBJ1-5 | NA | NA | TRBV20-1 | CSALREINQPQHF | TGCAGTGCCCTTCGGGAGATCAATCAGCCCCAGCATTTT
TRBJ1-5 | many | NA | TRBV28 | CASSSPLITWQPQHF | TGTGCCAGCAGTTCACCATTAATCACGTGGCAGCCCCAGCATTTT
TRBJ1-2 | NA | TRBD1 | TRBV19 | CASSIQGEGQSYGYTF | TGTGCCAGTAGTATACAAGGAGAGGGACAGTCCTATGGCTACACCTTC
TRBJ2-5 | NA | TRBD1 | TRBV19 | CASSNRGKETQYF | TGTGCCAGTAGTAACAGGGGAAAGGAGACCCAGTACTTC
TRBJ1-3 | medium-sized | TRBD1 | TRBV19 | CASSLTGGTGNTIYF | TGTGCCAGTAGTTTGACAGGGGGCACTGGAAACACCATATATTTT
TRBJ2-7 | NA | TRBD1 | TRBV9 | CASSGGQGDYEQYF | TGTGCCAGCAGCGGGGGACAGGGGGACTACGAGCAGTACTTC
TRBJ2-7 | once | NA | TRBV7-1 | CASSSTSYSYEQYF | TGTGCCAGCAGCTCGACCTCCTACTCCTACGAGCAGTACTTC
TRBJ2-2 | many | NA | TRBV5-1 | CASSLVTTGELFF | TGCGCCAGCAGCTTGGTGACGACCGGGGAGCTGTTTTTT
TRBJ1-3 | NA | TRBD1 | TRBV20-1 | CSARARGGSGNTIYF | TGCAGTGCTAGGGCCAGGGGGGGATCTGGAAACACCATATATTTT
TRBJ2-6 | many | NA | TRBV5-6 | CASSFGQSFVSRANVLTF | TGTGCCAGCAGTTTCGGACAGTCGTTTGTCTCTAGGGCCAACGTCCTGACTTTC
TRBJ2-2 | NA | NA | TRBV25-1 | CASSKAGAANTGELFF | TGTGCCAGCAGTAAGGCAGGGGCAGCGAACACCGGGGAGCTGTTTTTT
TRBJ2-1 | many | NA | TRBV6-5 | CASSRRGGEQFF | TGTGCCAGCAGCCGGAGGGGAGGTGAGCAGTTCTTC
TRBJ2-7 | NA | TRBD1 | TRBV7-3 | CASSRTGQTRPSNYEQYF | TGTGCCAGCAGCCGAACGGGACAGACGCGACCATCGAATTACGAGCAGTACTTC
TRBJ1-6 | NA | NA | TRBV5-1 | CASSLRVRTYSPLHF | TGCGCCAGCAGCTTACGGGTCCGGACCTATTCACCCCTCCACTTT
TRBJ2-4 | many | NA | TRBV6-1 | CASSDALTGGGKNIQYF | TGTGCCAGCAGTGATGCACTAACGGGGGGCGGCAAAAACATTCAGTACTTC
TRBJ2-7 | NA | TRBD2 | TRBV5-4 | CASSLGLAAVTYEQYF | TGTGCCAGCAGCCTCGGACTAGCGGCTGTTACCTACGAGCAGTACTTC
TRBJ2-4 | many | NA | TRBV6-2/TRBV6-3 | CASSYGIKNIQYF | TGTGCCAGCAGTTACGGTATAAAAAACATTCAGTACTTC
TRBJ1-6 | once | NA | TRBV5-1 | CASSSPPTETLHF | TGCGCCAGCAGCTCCCCCCCGACAGAGACCCTCCACTTT
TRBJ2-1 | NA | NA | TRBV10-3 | CAISEGDGWGSSYNEQFF | TGTGCCATCAGTGAGGGTGATGGGTGGGGGAGCTCCTACAATGAGCAGTTCTTC
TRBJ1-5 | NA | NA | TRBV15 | CATSGLTTTAQHF | TGTGCCACCAGCGGACTGACGACTACGGCCCAGCATTTT
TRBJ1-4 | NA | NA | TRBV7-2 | CASSLVQGGEKLFF | TGTGCCAGCAGCTTAGTCCAGGGAGGTGAAAAACTGTTTTTT
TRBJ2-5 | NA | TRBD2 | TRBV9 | CASSGSGGAETQYF | TGTGCCAGCAGCGGAAGCGGGGGGGCAGAGACCCAGTACTTC
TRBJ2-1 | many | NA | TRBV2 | CASPGQIKSYNEQFF | TGTGCCAGCCCCGGACAGATCAAATCCTACAATGAGCAGTTCTTC
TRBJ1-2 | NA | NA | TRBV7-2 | CAIRQGYGYTF | TGTGCTATACGACAAGGCTATGGCTACACCTTC
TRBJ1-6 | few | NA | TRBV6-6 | CASTPLPNSPLHF | TGTGCCAGCACACCTTTACCGAATTCACCCCTCCACTTT
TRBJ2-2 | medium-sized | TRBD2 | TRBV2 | CASSGGLFSGELFF | TGTGCCAGCAGTGGGGGACTATTCTCCGGGGAGCTGTTTTTT
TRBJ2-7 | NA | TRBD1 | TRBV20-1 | CSARGTGSYEQYF | TGCAGTGCTAGGGGGACAGGTTCCTACGAGCAGTACTTC
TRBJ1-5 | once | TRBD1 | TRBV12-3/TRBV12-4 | CASKHGTANNQPQHF | TGTGCCAGCAAGCATGGGACAGCCAACAATCAGCCCCAGCATTTT
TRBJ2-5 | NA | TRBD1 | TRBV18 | CASSPVTGGGQETQYF | TGTGCCAGCTCACCAGTCACAGGGGGAGGCCAAGAGACCCAGTACTTC
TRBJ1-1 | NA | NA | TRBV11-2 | CASSLESTTEAFF | TGTGCCAGCAGCTTAGAGTCGACGACTGAAGCTTTCTTT
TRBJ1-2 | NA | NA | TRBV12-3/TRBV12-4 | CASSSTGGYGYTF | TGTGCCAGCAGTTCGACTGGAGGTTATGGCTACACCTTC
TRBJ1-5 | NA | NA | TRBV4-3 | CASSQARQSNQPQHF | TGCGCCAGCAGCCAAGCCCGGCAGAGCAATCAGCCCCAGCATTTT
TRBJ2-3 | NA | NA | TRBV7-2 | CASSLAQLITSTDTQYF | TGTGCCAGCAGCTTAGCACAGCTAATAACTAGCACAGATACGCAGTATTTT
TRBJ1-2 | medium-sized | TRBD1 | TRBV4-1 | CASSHAGTGAGYTF | TGCGCCAGCAGCCACGCAGGGACAGGGGCTGGCTACACCTTC
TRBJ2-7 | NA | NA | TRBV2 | CASSEALRGAYEQYF | TGTGCCAGCAGTGAAGCGCTTAGGGGAGCCTACGAGCAGTACTTC
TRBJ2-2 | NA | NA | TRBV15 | CATSPDSYTGELFF | TGTGCCACCAGCCCGGACAGTTACACCGGGGAGCTGTTTTTT
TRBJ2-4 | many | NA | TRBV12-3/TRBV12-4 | CASRFRGETKNIQYF | TGTGCCAGCAGATTCAGGGGCGAAACCAAAAACATTCAGTACTTC
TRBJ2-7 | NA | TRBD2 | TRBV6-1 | CASSPRTSQFYEQYF | TGTGCCAGCAGTCCACGGACTAGTCAGTTCTACGAGCAGTACTTC
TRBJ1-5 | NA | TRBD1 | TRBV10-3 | CAISRTGESNQPQHF | TGTGCCATCAGTAGGACAGGGGAAAGCAATCAGCCCCAGCATTTT
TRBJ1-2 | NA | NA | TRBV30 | CAWIALGGYTF | TGTGCCTGGATCGCATTGGGTGGCTACACCTTC
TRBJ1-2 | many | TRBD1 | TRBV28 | CASTSQGNGYTF | TGTGCCAGCACCTCACAGGGGAATGGCTACACCTTC
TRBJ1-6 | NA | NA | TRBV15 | CATRDTTGSYNSPLHF | TGTGCCACCAGGGACACAACAGGATCCTATAATTCACCCCTCCACTTT
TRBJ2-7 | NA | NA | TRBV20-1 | CSARDTAQKQYF | TGCAGTGCTAGAGATACGGCTCAAAAGCAGTACTTC
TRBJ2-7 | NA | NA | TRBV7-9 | CASSLGPTREQYF | TGTGCCAGCAGCTTAGGCCCCACGAGGGAGCAGTACTTC
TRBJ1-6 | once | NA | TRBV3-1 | CASSPGSGNSPLHF | TGTGCCAGCAGCCCGGGGAGTGGGAATTCACCCCTCCACTTT
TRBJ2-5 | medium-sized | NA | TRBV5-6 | CASSSRHQGYQETQYF | TGTGCCAGCAGCTCCCGTCACCAGGGGTACCAAGAGACCCAGTACTTC
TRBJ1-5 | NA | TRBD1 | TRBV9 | CASSVEGQGFEPQHF | TGTGCCAGCAGCGTAGAGGGACAGGGTTTTGAGCCCCAGCATTTT
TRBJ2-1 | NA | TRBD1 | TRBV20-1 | CSAMTGVKLNEQFF | TGCAGTGCTATGACAGGGGTTAAGTTAAATGAGCAGTTCTTC
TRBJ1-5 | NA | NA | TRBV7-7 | CASSLIDTGFQPQHF | TGTGCTAGCAGCTTAATTGACACTGGATTTCAGCCCCAGCATTTT